This T cell receptor beta chain was sequenced during a study of blood T cells in healthy people across ages. V lost 2 bases and J lost 4, with 14 bases in between. The CDR3 covers 15 residues. Germline CDR1 MDHEN, CDR2 SYDVKM. On this clonotype itself: Antigen: not known.

Overall study findings and caveats: Per million T cells, the diversity of TCR beta decreased roughly linearly as age advanced.

Next came a second PCR, run for about 7 to 12 cycles, which used a sample-barcoded 5' primer along with a J-beta primer mix. Individual samples furnished no less than 2.5 million CDR3-containing paired-end reads apiece. TCRdb ran MiXCR on the 5' RACE reads and lists one entry per CDR3 protein. The sample carries fewer than 2 million distinct CDR3 sequences, 39% recorded once. The clonotype originates from a human donor in good health. Sequencing input: blood. The chain carries TRBV28 and TRBJ1-2; the D gene is possibly TRBD1 (6 bases). CDR3 residues: CASSLPSRGGYGYTF. CDR3 in DNA: TGTGCCAGCAGTTTACCAAGTAGAGGGGGCTATGGCTACACCTTC.